The rows below give T cell receptor beta chains drawn from one sample of a study of T cell repertoires in cytomegalovirus infection. Their specific antigens are unknown. MiXCR was run by TCRdb on the reads, yielding one entry per CDR3 protein. The data show some 940,000 distinct CDR3 sequences, with less than 40% seen just once and around 15% held by the top ten. Source: cultured CD8+ T cells from PBMCs, taken from culture after CMV antigen stimulation. These TCRs come from a human donor in good health (CMV status not recorded). Some clones in this sample may be carry-over from other donors' samples. CDR3s leave out the opening cysteine and the closing phenylalanine or tryptophan. Clone size appears in some rows only: once, few, many, or a class for an expanded clone.

J | V | size | CDR3
TRBJ2-3 | TRBV10-3 | - | VIRDRGPTDTQY
TRBJ1-2 | TRBV7-6 | few | ASSLGGYTNYGYT
TRBJ2-1 | TRBV5-1 | few | ASSLGPDREPYNEQF
TRBJ2-7 | TRBV29-1 | - | SVSTASLVEQY
TRBJ2-1 | TRBV7-6 | - | ASSWKDEQF
TRBJ2-1 | TRBV7-6 | many | ASSLPSGNEQF
TRBJ1-1 | TRBV11-2 | - | ASSPWTERTKAF
TRBJ2-7 | TRBV11-2 | - | ASSFRDRLFIYEQY
TRBJ1-2 | TRBV12-3/TRBV12-4 | - | ASSLEGAPKGCT
TRBJ2-2 | TRBV7-6 | few | ASSLEGLVTGELF
TRBJ1-2 | TRBV7-9 | - | ASSFRDRHSYGYT
TRBJ2-2 | TRBV11-3 | - | ASGAGPGELF
TRBJ1-3 | TRBV9 | many | ASTAGGTDTIY
TRBJ1-3 | TRBV6-1 | - | ASSLHDREVGNTIY
TRBJ2-7 | TRBV4-1 | - | ASSQRTSGGDFLSYEQY
TRBJ1-2 | TRBV27 | - | ASSLLPTRTVFYGYT
TRBJ1-1 | TRBV12-3/TRBV12-4 | - | ASSQTLNTEAF
TRBJ1-6 | TRBV28 | - | ASSLGDSHNSPLH
TRBJ2-7 | TRBV5-1 | - | ASSWGPGPTYEQY
TRBJ1-1 | TRBV12-3/TRBV12-4 | - | ASSLIGQGATEAF
TRBJ1-1 | TRBV27 | few | ASRPGTAGTEAF
TRBJ2-1 | TRBV12-3/TRBV12-4 | - | ASSNQNGFRASYNEQF
TRBJ2-7 | TRBV14 | many | ASSLGHSYEQY
TRBJ2-2 | TRBV7-3 | many | ASAETSGGRNTGELF
TRBJ2-7 | TRBV27 | - | ASSFGHGKNVQY
TRBJ2-5 | TRBV6-1 | - | ASSPSSGGLQETQY
TRBJ2-1 | TRBV19 | - | ASSPLGTSGGFHYNEQF
TRBJ2-7 | TRBV14 | - | ASSGPLSYEQY
TRBJ2-5 | TRBV7-2 | - | ASSLNPAGFMDPETQY
TRBJ2-7 | TRBV7-6 | few | ASSYPPGYPTYEQY
TRBJ2-7 | TRBV27 | - | ASSLRSDPLEQY
TRBJ2-2 | TRBV14 | few | ASSHLTGTNTGELF
TRBJ1-2 | TRBV6-1 | few | ASSEGDYGYT
TRBJ1-5 | TRBV6-6 | - | ASSPHLQGNQPQH
TRBJ2-3 | TRBV28 | once | ASSMDEPSTDTQY
TRBJ1-5 | TRBV10-3 | - | AISEARGDQPQH
TRBJ1-4 | TRBV6-1 | many | ASRSWDRNEKLF
TRBJ1-5 | TRBV7-8 | many | ASSLAASDNQPQH
TRBJ2-7 | TRBV5-1 | many | ASSQSTGLHEQY
TRBJ1-1 | TRBV7-9 | - | ASSNTGDRDTEAF
TRBJ2-6 | TRBV7-6 | few | ASPHREIEAGANVLT
TRBJ2-1 | TRBV11-1 | few | ASSPLSGGFHEQF
TRBJ2-3 | TRBV14 | - | ASSPHHLPTDPRADTQY
TRBJ2-7 | TRBV2 | - | AILAGRYEQY
TRBJ1-4 | TRBV7-2 | many | ASSAQGASNEKLF
TRBJ1-1 | TRBV29-1 | - | SGGRIGTEAF
TRBJ1-2 | TRBV2 | - | ASSGRLVYGYT
TRBJ1-5 | TRBV7-6 | - | ASSLGGPEPQH